This entry lists 26 T cell receptor beta chains sequenced from one sample in a study of OX40 agonist ivuxolimab in advanced cancers. Library prep was done by the immunoSEQ multiplex PCR assay. The source is immuneACCESS, and TCRdb retained only in-frame sequences with V and J called. Part of the clones is not carried over; for the studies checked, unresolved V genes explain less than half of this, and the remainder is unexplained. A total of about 71,000 clones appear in this sample, 84% of them only once. The ten largest make up roughly 0.8% of the sample. The specimen comprised CD4+ or CD8+ T cells sorted from blood, sampled in a trial of the OX40 agonist ivuxolimab. All receptors come from an adult with an advanced solid tumor such as melanoma, head and neck, liver or kidney cancer.

This rearrangement joins TRBV7-2 to TRBJ2-5; 7 bases are shared with TRBD2. The J segment lost 3 bases and the V segment lost 3 bases, leaving 4 bases of the junction unmatched. The CDR3 loop spans 14 amino acids. From germline, CDR1 is SGHTA and CDR2 FQGNSA. The CDR3 coding sequence is TGTGCCAGCAGCTTCCAGCGGGGCGAAGAGACCCAGTACTTC. Translation gives CASSFQRGEETQYF.

This chain links TRBV29-1 with TRBJ1-5; D is uncertain. The germline V gene has CDR1 SQVTM and CDR2 ANQGSEA. V was clipped by 5 bases and J by 4 bases, with 15 bases between them. CDR3 length: 14 residues. The CDR3 reads CSVMETSLNQPQHF. CDR3 bases: TGCAGCGTTATGGAGACTTCGTTGAATCAGCCCCAGCATTTT.

V and J are TRBV6-6 and TRBJ1-1; D unclear. The V gene lost 6 bases and the J gene lost 4 bases, with 15 bases spanning the gap. Germline V gene sequence: CDR1 MNHNY, CDR2 SVGAGI (reference sequence). This CDR3 region has 14 residues. The DNA of the CDR3 is TGTGCCAGCAGGCCTGACGTCGTGGGCACTGAAGCTTTCTTT. Residues: CASRPDVVGTEAFF.

The chain carries TRBV5-1 and TRBJ1-1, with D unresolved. The germline V gene encodes CDR1 SGHRS and CDR2 YFSETQ. Trimming shortened V by 4 bases and J by 1 base, and 11 bases separated the two germline ends. There are 14 residues in the CDR3. The CDR3, as DNA: TGCGCCAGCAGCCTAGGACCGCAGAACACTGAAGCTTTCTTT. It specifies CASSLGPQNTEAFF. Full variable domain (remainder filled in from reference TRBV5-1 and TRBJ1-1): KAGVTQTPRYLIKTRGQQVTLSCSPISGHRSVSWYQQTPGQGLQFLFEYFSETQRNKGNFPGRFSGRQFSNSRSEMNVSTLELGDSALYLCASSLGPQNTEAFFGQGTRLTVV.

The V gene is TRBV7-2, the J gene TRBJ2-7, with TRBD2 matching over 7 bases. The CDR3 extends over 13 amino acids. Germline V CDR1 and CDR2: SGHTA, FQGNSA. With 8 bases clipped from V and 5 bases from J, the junction kept 9 bases outside the gene matches. CDR3: CASAKTSSHEQYF. The CDR3 DNA reads TGTGCCAGCGCAAAGACTAGCAGCCACGAGCAGTACTTC. The complete variable domain, with remaining parts taken from reference TRBV7-2 and TRBJ2-7, reads GAGVSQSPSNKVTEKGKDVELRCDPISGHTALYWYRQSLGQGLEFLIYFQGNSAPDKSGLPSDRFSAERTGGSVSTLTIQRTQQEDSAVYLCASAKTSSHEQYFGPGTRLTVT.

V usage is TRBV5-1 and J usage is TRBJ1-1; 8 bases agree with TRBD1. J was trimmed by 1 base and V by 6 bases; bases with no gene match: 11. Germline-derived CDR1 and CDR2 are SGHRS and YFSETQ. The CDR3 contains 16 residues. In DNA form, the CDR3 reads TGCGCCAGCACCCCTGGACAGGGCGCGGGGAACACTGAAGCTTTCTTT. The encoded protein is CASTPGQGAGNTEAFF.

The chain uses TRBV5-1 and TRBJ1-2, with 7 bases matching TRBD1. CDR1 and CDR2 from the germline V gene are SGHRS and YFSETQ. The CDR3 is 13 amino acids. V was clipped by 4 bases and J by 2 bases; unmatched bases: 2. The CDR3: CASSRDRNYGYTF. In DNA, the CDR3 is TGCGCCAGCAGCCGGGACAGAAACTATGGCTACACCTTC.

The rearrangement links TRBV6-1 to TRBJ1-2; perhaps TRBD1 as D (5 bases). Germline lookup yields CDR1 MNHNS and CDR2 SASEGT. Trimming took off 10 bases at V and 0 bases at J, with 12 bases between the two ends. There are 13 residues in the CDR3. The CDR3 is CAIPTESNYGYTF. CDR3 sequence (DNA): TGTGCCATCCCGACAGAGTCTAACTATGGCTACACCTTC.

The chain recombines TRBV7-2 with TRBJ2-3; D tentatively reads TRBD1 or TRBD2 (5 bases each). CDR3 length: 13 amino acids. CDR1 is SGHTA, CDR2 FQGNSA, per germline. Trimming took 1 base from V and 6 from J, leaving 8 bases between them. The CDR3 reads CASSLGEGDTQYF. CDR3 nucleotide sequence: TGTGCCAGCAGCTTAGGCGAGGGGGATACGCAGTATTTT. The full variable domain, with the rest looked up from reference TRBV7-2 and TRBJ2-3, is GAGVSQSPSNKVTEKGKDVELRCDPISGHTALYWYRQSLGQGLEFLIYFQGNSAPDKSGLPSDRFSAERTGGSVSTLTIQRTQQEDSAVYLCASSLGEGDTQYFGPGTRLTVL.

This chain uses TRBV6-4 with TRBJ1-3; D might be TRBD1 (5 bases). V was shortened by 5 bases and J by 2 bases, with 7 bases between the two germline ends. Per germline, CDR1 MRHNA and CDR2 SNTAGT. This CDR3 is 13 amino acids long. CDR3 region: CASSRGPGNTIYF. CDR3 sequence (DNA): TGTGCCAGCAGTCGGGGCCCTGGAAACACCATATATTTT.

A few counts support this clone. This chain uses TRBV2 with TRBJ1-5; D perhaps matches TRBD1 (6 bases). CDR3 size: 13 residues. The V gene's germline CDR1 is SNHLY and CDR2 FYNNEI. The germline V and J ends were trimmed by 6 bases and 7 bases, with 13 bases remaining between them. CDR3 sequence: CASRPTGEQPQHF. In nucleotides, the CDR3 is TGTGCCAGCAGGCCGACAGGAGAACAGCCCCAGCATTTT. The full variable domain, with the rest looked up from reference TRBV2 and TRBJ1-5, is EPEVTQTPSHQVTQMGQEVILRCVPISNHLYFYWYRQILGQKVEFLVSFYNNEISEKSEIFDDQFSVERPDGSNFTLKIRSTKLEDSAMYFCASRPTGEQPQHFGDGTRLSIL.

The chain employs TRBV7-9 and TRBJ1-4; TRBD1 matches at 7 bases. The J segment lost 12 bases and the V segment lost 5 bases, leaving 15 bases of the junction unmatched. The CDR3 runs 15 residues. CDR1 SEHNR and CDR2 FQNEAQ come from the germline V gene (reference sequence). The CDR3 is CASSPQGGTGFELFF. CDR3 DNA sequence: TGTGCCAGCAGCCCCCAAGGGGGCACCGGTTTTGAACTGTTTTTT.

The V call is TRBV10-3, the J call TRBJ1-2; D perhaps matches TRBD1 (5 bases). V lost 7 bases and J 6 bases, leaving 15 bases between the germline ends. The CDR3 is made up of 13 amino acids. The germline CDR1 and CDR2 sequences are ENHRY and SYGVKD. The CDR3: CAIMGRAGDGYTF. CDR3 coding DNA: TGTGCCATCATGGGCAGGGCGGGGGATGGCTACACCTTC.

The chain has TRBV2 and TRBJ2-2, with D tentatively TRBD2 (5 bases). Germline CDR1 reads SNHLY; CDR2 reads FYNNEI. Trimming pared 8 bases from V and 3 bases from J, leaving 16 bases between. CDR3 length equals 15 residues. The DNA for the CDR3 is TGTGCCAGCGGGAGTACCCCACCCCACACCGGGGAGCTGTTTTTT. Translation: CASGSTPPHTGELFF.

This chain links TRBV2 with TRBJ1-5; 10 nucleotides agree with TRBD1. The length of the CDR3 is 16 residues. V trimming: 7 bases; J trimming: 3 bases; junction bases outside the gene matches: 9. In germline, CDR1 is SNHLY, CDR2 FYNNEI. CDR3 amino acids: CASTRRQGATNQPQHF. In DNA, the CDR3 is TGTGCCAGCACCCGAAGACAGGGGGCAACCAATCAGCCCCAGCATTTT.

V and J are TRBV7-2 and TRBJ2-7; the match to TRBD2 covers 8 bases. The V and J ends lost 6 bases and 0 bases, in that order; junction bases with no gene match: 7. From germline, CDR1 is SGHTA and CDR2 FQGNSA. This CDR3 has 15 amino acids. CDR3 loop: CASSTLAVGSYEQYF. The CDR3, as DNA: TGTGCCAGCAGTACACTAGCGGTAGGCTCCTACGAGCAGTACTTC.

This sequence joins TRBV9 and TRBJ2-3; D perhaps matches TRBD2 (5 bases). Trimming left V 3 bases short and J 1 base short, with 12 bases between. The CDR3 contains 15 residues. Germline lookup yields CDR1 SGDLS and CDR2 YYNGEE. CDR3 loop: CASSDLDYGTDTQYF. The CDR3 nucleotides read TGTGCCAGCAGCGACCTAGACTATGGCACAGATACGCAGTATTTT.

This clone was detected once. The V and J genes are TRBV9 and TRBJ1-5, with 11 positions matching TRBD1. V trimming: 2 bases; J trimming: 6 bases; junction bases outside the gene matches: 4. Germline V gene lookup returns CDR1 SGDLS and CDR2 YYNGEE. The CDR3 runs to 15 residues. This CDR3 reads CASSVGTGGSQPQHF. In nucleotides, the CDR3 is TGTGCCAGCAGCGTCGGGACAGGGGGTTCTCAGCCCCAGCATTTT.

The rearrangement uses TRBV5-4 and TRBJ2-2, with 9 bases fitting TRBD2. Germline CDR1 reads SGHNT; CDR2 reads YYREEE (reference sequence). The CDR3 spans 16 residues. Trimming removed 2 bases from V and 7 bases from J; junction bases left unmatched: 9. This CDR3 reads CASSFGTSRNNGELFF. For the CDR3, the DNA is TGTGCCAGCAGCTTCGGGACTAGCAGAAATAACGGGGAGCTGTTTTTT.

V usage is TRBV5-1 and J usage is TRBJ2-1; 10 bases line up with TRBD2. This CDR3 contains 14 residues. Trimming cost V 9 bases and J 4 bases; bases outside gene matches: 7. From germline, CDR1 is SGHRS and CDR2 YFSETQ. This chain's CDR3 is CATSSGGRYNEQFF. In DNA form, the CDR3 reads TGCGCCACGTCTAGCGGGGGCCGATACAATGAGCAGTTCTTC.

J is TRBJ1-4 and V is TRBV7-9, with a possible D match to TRBD1 (6 bases). In germline, CDR1 is SEHNR, CDR2 FQNEAQ (reference sequence). The CDR3 totals 13 residues. The V gene lost 3 bases and the J gene lost 8 bases, with 10 bases spanning the gap. The CDR3 DNA sequence: TGTGCCAGCAGCTTGTCAGGGGTGGAAAAACTGTTTTTT. Translating gives CASSLSGVEKLFF.

By share, this clone counts as medium-sized. The chain carries TRBV6-5 and TRBJ1-1, with D unresolved. The V end was cut by 2 bases, the J end by 1 base, with 8 bases between. Germline V gene data show CDR1 as MNHEY and CDR2 as SVGAGI. There are 14 residues in the CDR3. The CDR3 reads CASSYPGPNTEAFF. In nucleotides, the CDR3 is TGTGCCAGCAGTTACCCAGGCCCGAACACTGAAGCTTTCTTT.

The gene calls are TRBV5-4 and TRBJ1-1; 7 bases align to TRBD1. This CDR3 is built from 13 residues. With V trimmed by 4 bases and J by 4 bases, 4 bases remained unmatched. The germline CDR1 and CDR2 sequences are SGHNT and YYREEE (reference sequence). The CDR3 DNA reads as TGTGCCAGCAGCCACCCAGGGGGCACTGAAGCTTTCTTT. Its protein product is CASSHPGGTEAFF.

The chain combines TRBV5-1 with TRBJ2-2; 9 nucleotides agree with TRBD1. In germline, CDR1 is SGHRS, CDR2 YFSETQ. J lost 4 bases, V lost 3 bases, and 13 bases had no gene match. The CDR3 extends over 18 amino acids. CDR3 loop: CASSSNPGTGRVTGELFF. CDR3 nucleotides: TGCGCCAGCAGCTCAAACCCTGGGACAGGGCGTGTCACCGGGGAGCTGTTTTTT.

This rearrangement joins TRBV6-1 to TRBJ2-2, with D uncertain. Trimming took 8 bases from V and 8 from J, leaving 9 bases between them. Germline V gives CDR1 MNHNS, CDR2 SASEGT. CDR3 length equals 11 residues. Written as DNA, the CDR3 is TGTGCCAGCGGCTACTCGGGGGAGCTGTTTTTT. This encodes CASGYSGELFF.

This clone was seen once. The rearrangement joins TRBV7-2 to TRBJ2-4, with a weak D call TRBD2 (7 bases). Germline V gene data show CDR1 as SGHTA and CDR2 as FQGNSA. V was pared by 4 bases and J by 3 bases, with 22 bases between. CDR3 length: 18 amino acids. The CDR3, as DNA: TGTGCCAGCAGCTCGCACAGTGGGACGGGGGGCATCAAAAACATTCAGTACTTC. Its protein is CASSSHSGTGGIKNIQYF.